The sequence of this T cell receptor (beta chain) was determined in a study of OX40 agonist ivuxolimab in advanced cancers. The protocol was immunoSEQ multiplex PCR, while the TCRdb copy is restricted to in-frame clones and leaves out a portion. The sample contains around 84,000 clones, under 85% of which appear only once. Study results and limitations: Certain nonresponding patients likewise had low normalized T-cell clonal expansion. The authors did not determine the antigen specificity of the expanded peripheral T cells. The study found among the lowest clonal expansion in partial responders at 0.1-3.0 mg/kg. Clonal expansion was seen in CD4+ and CD8+ blood T cells by week 6 at 0.1 to 3.0 mg/kg.

This clone was recorded once. What it binds is unknown. Germline V gene sequence: CDR1 LNHDA, CDR2 SQIVND (reference sequence). The CDR3 totals 14 residues. The trim removed 4 bases at V and 5 bases at J, leaving 6 bases unmatched. The chain is built from TRBV19 and TRBJ1-2; 8 nucleotides line up with TRBD1. This material consisted of CD4+ or CD8+ T cells sorted from blood, taken in a trial of the OX40 agonist ivuxolimab. The source is an adult with an advanced solid tumor such as melanoma, head and neck, liver or kidney cancer. The CDR3 spells CASSSTGGGYGYTF. CDR3 coding DNA: TGTGCCAGTAGTAGTACAGGGGGAGGATATGGCTACACCTTC.